These T cell receptor beta chains were read from a single sample in a study of T-cell memory formation after mild COVID-19. MiXCR, run by TCRdb on the 5' RACE reads, gives a single entry per CDR3 protein. The sample records around 250,000 distinct CDR3 sequences, just over 15% being singletons. The specimen sequenced was PBMCs or a T cell subset sorted from them (not recorded which). Receptors originate from an adult woman who had mild COVID-19 (a few samples of this study predate the infection). Cell type and time point are not known. Each CDR3 is given with its conserved first and last residue. A D gene is named only where the DNA matches it firmly. Only part of the rows carry a size: once, few, many, or a class if the clone is expanded.

clone_size	v_call	j_call	d_call	cdr3_nt	cdr3_aa
few	TRBV7-9	TRBJ2-7	TRBD1	TGTGCCAGCAGCTTAAGTCTGACAGGGCAACAGGTGGGCTACGAGCAGTACTTC	CASSLSLTGQQVGYEQYF
.	TRBV7-2	TRBJ2-7	TRBD1	TGTGCCAGCAGCCGAACGGGACAGAGCTACGAGCAGTACTTC	CASSRTGQSYEQYF
.	TRBV6-2/TRBV6-3	TRBJ2-3	.	TGTGCCAGCAGTGCAGGGGATACGCAGTATTTT	CASSAGDTQYF
.	TRBV5-1	TRBJ2-3	.	TGCGCCAGCAGCTTGACAGGAAAGACAGATACGCAGTATTTT	CASSLTGKTDTQYF
few	TRBV5-1	TRBJ2-3	.	TGCGCCAGCAGCTTGTACAGTTCAGATACGCAGTATTTT	CASSLYSSDTQYF
few	TRBV5-1	TRBJ2-5	.	TGCGCCAGCTACAGGGTCGGACGGCGAGAGACCCAGTACTTC	CASYRVGRRETQYF
few	TRBV7-8	TRBJ1-2	.	TGTGCCAGCAGCTTAGCTCCCGAAAGCGGCTACACCTTC	CASSLAPESGYTF
few	TRBV5-1	TRBJ2-3	.	TGCGCCAGCAGCGAATTAGGAACCACAGATACGCAGTATTTT	CASSELGTTDTQYF
.	TRBV7-9	TRBJ1-4	TRBD1	TGTGCCAGCAGCTTGGGGGACAGGGCTAATGAAAAACTGTTTTTT	CASSLGDRANEKLFF
.	TRBV4-3	TRBJ2-4	.	TGCGCCAGCAGCCAAGAAGCCAAGTCAGTTTTCATTCAGTACTTC	CASSQEAKSVFIQYF
.	TRBV3-1	TRBJ1-1	.	TGTGCCAGCAGCAAAGGAGGGGCGACTGAAGCTTTCTTT	CASSKGGATEAFF
many	TRBV7-3	TRBJ2-5	TRBD2	TGTGCCAGCAGCTCGGGACTAGCGGGAGAGACCCAGTACTTC	CASSSGLAGETQYF
.	TRBV6-2/TRBV6-3	TRBJ2-7	.	TGTGCCAGCACTATTCGGGGGGAGCAGTACTTC	CASTIRGEQYF
few	TRBV6-5	TRBJ2-5	.	TGTGCCAGCAGCCTCGACGGGGGGCCGGGCTCAGGTTCGACCCAGTACTTC	CASSLDGGPGSGSTQYF
.	TRBV7-2	TRBJ2-7	TRBD2	TGTGCCAGCAGCCAACAACCTAGCGGGGGGAAGTACGAGCAGTACTTC	CASSQQPSGGKYEQYF
many	TRBV5-1	TRBJ1-5	TRBD1	TGCGCCAGCAGCGAGGGACAGCTCAATCAGCCCCAGCATTTT	CASSEGQLNQPQHF
few	TRBV20-1	TRBJ2-7	TRBD2	TGCAGTGCTTCCGGGACTAGCGGGAGTGAAGGCTACGAGCAGTACTTC	CSASGTSGSEGYEQYF
.	TRBV7-9	TRBJ2-3	.	TGTGCCAGCAGCCCATATGGAAACGGGAGAGGAGATACGCAGTATTTT	CASSPYGNGRGDTQYF
.	TRBV5-1	TRBJ1-2	.	TGCGCCAGCCGCGGGGCCCTAGCTAACTATGGCTACACCTTC	CASRGALANYGYTF
few	TRBV4-1	TRBJ2-1	.	TGCGCCAGCAGCCACCTCGGACGTCTGGTCAATGAGCAGTTCTTC	CASSHLGRLVNEQFF
many	TRBV4-2	TRBJ2-7	.	TGTGCCAGCAGCCCCCGGGACAAGGACTCCTACGAGCAGTACTTC	CASSPRDKDSYEQYF
few	TRBV5-1	TRBJ2-2	TRBD1	TGCGCCAGCAGCGGGGACAGGGGGACGAACACCGGGGAGCTGTTTTTT	CASSGDRGTNTGELFF
few	TRBV4-3	TRBJ1-5	.	TGCGCCAGCAGCCAAGTTCAAGGGAATCAGCCCCAGCATTTT	CASSQVQGNQPQHF